The T cell receptor (beta chain) described here comes from a study of monozygotic twins with cystic fibrosis. General study findings and limits: In 13 of 16 pairs, V gene usage was closest to the co-twin's.

Details on this clone: Antigen unknown.

Sequenced by immunoSEQ multiplex PCR; TCRdb stores in-frame clones only, minus some. The table includes about 32,000 clones, under 95% detected once. The TCR comes from a girl aged 2 to 9 with cystic fibrosis. Sequencing was carried out using blood.

The CDR3 bases are TGTGCCAGCAGACCCCTAACTAGCGGGGAGGAGACCCAGTACTTC. Protein sequence: CASRPLTSGEETQYF. V usage is TRBV6-6 and J usage is TRBJ2-5; 10 bases fit TRBD2. This CDR3 comprises 15 residues. The trim removed 6 bases at V and 5 bases at J, leaving 9 bases unmatched. Germline V gene lookup returns CDR1 MNHNY and CDR2 SVGAGI (reference sequence).